One and the same sample provided the 13 T cell receptor beta chains below, sequenced in a study of neoadjuvant nivolumab and ipilimumab in lung cancer. Profiled with immunoSEQ multiplex PCR; TCRdb holds only in-frame clones, not every one. Found here are roughly 39,000 clones, approximately 92% of them singletons; the top ten hold approximately 3.4%. The sample here was peripheral blood, taken before neoadjuvant nivolumab, alone or with ipilimumab. These receptors were obtained from an adult with non-small cell lung cancer.

In this sample, this clone turned up once. The V gene is TRBV2, the J gene TRBJ2-6; the D gene is possibly TRBD2 (5 bases). The CDR3 consists of 16 residues. The V gene's germline CDR1 is SNHLY and CDR2 FYNNEI. Trimming removed 7 bases from V and 3 bases from J, with 16 bases in between. The CDR3 reads CASTPLEVGGANVLTF. The CDR3 DNA follows: TGTGCCAGCACCCCCCTGGAGGTAGGTGGGGCCAACGTCCTGACTTTC.

J is TRBJ1-1 and V is TRBV7-2, with 11 bases that match TRBD1. This CDR3 has 19 residues. Trimming at V came to 0 bases and at J to 3 bases, leaving 12 bases not matched to a gene. Germline V gives CDR1 SGHTA, CDR2 FQGNSA. The CDR3 protein is CASSLAGQGVFGGYTEAFF. The CDR3 DNA reads TGTGCCAGCAGCTTAGCGGGACAGGGGGTATTCGGGGGGTACACTGAAGCTTTCTTT.

This clone occurred once. This chain connects TRBV30 to TRBJ2-2; D is unresolved. The CDR3 loop spans 13 amino acids. V was pared by 3 bases and J by 1 base, with 6 bases between. In germline, CDR1 is GTSNPN, CDR2 SVGIG (reference sequence). The CDR3 loop is CAWRTQNTGELFF. The CDR3 coding sequence is TGTGCCTGGAGGACACAGAACACCGGGGAGCTGTTTTTT. Together with reference TRBV30 and TRBJ2-2, the CDR3 gives the full variable domain: SQTIHQWPATLVQPVGSPLSLECTVEGTSNPNLYWYRQAAGRGLQLLFYSVGIGQISSEVPQNLSASRPQDRQFILSSKKLLLSDSGFYLCAWRTQNTGELFFGEGSRLTVL.

This chain joins TRBV5-1 and TRBJ2-5; D perhaps matches TRBD2 (5 bases). CDR3 length: 15 residues. Germline V CDR1 and CDR2: SGHRS, YFSETQ. The germline V and J ends were trimmed by 5 bases and 4 bases, with 18 bases remaining between them. CDR3 sequence: CASRRLGALRETQYF. Here the CDR3 DNA reads TGCGCCAGCAGAAGGTTGGGAGCGTTAAGAGAGACCCAGTACTTC.

The rearrangement links TRBV2 to TRBJ1-4; D is unclear. Trimming pared 5 bases from V and 8 bases from J, leaving 12 bases between. CDR1 and CDR2 from the germline V gene are SNHLY and FYNNEI. The CDR3 extends over 13 amino acids. In nucleotides, the CDR3 is TGTGCCAGCAGTTTCAGTGTGGGAGAAAAACTGTTTTTT. It encodes CASSFSVGEKLFF.

This rearrangement joins TRBV19 to TRBJ2-7; TRBD2 matches at 8 bases. The V and J ends lost 6 bases and 0 bases, in that order; junction bases with no gene match: 10. CDR3 length: 16 residues. Germline lookup yields CDR1 LNHDA and CDR2 SQIVND (reference sequence). Here the CDR3 DNA reads TGTGCCAGTAGCCCTCGGGGCGGGGGGTACTCCTACGAGCAGTACTTC. This gives the protein CASSPRGGGYSYEQYF.

The J gene is TRBJ2-1, the V gene TRBV30; D is perhaps TRBD2 (6 bases). The CDR3 has 17 amino acids. The V gene's germline CDR1 is GTSNPN and CDR2 SVGIG (reference sequence). The germline V and J ends were trimmed by 4 bases and 0 bases, with 19 bases remaining between them. The CDR3: CAWKEWGAGSSYNEQFF. The CDR3 DNA reads as TGTGCCTGGAAGGAATGGGGCGCCGGGAGCTCCTACAATGAGCAGTTCTTC.

The J gene is TRBJ2-1, the V gene TRBV18; 14 nucleotides match TRBD2. The germline V gene has CDR1 KGHSH and CDR2 LQKENI. CDR3 size: 17 residues. With 0 bases clipped from V and 7 bases from J, the junction kept 5 bases outside the gene matches. The CDR3 reads CASSPPGLAGATNEQFF. The CDR3 DNA reads as TGTGCCAGCTCACCACCGGGACTAGCGGGAGCGACGAATGAGCAGTTCTTC.

The chain joins TRBV9 to TRBJ2-7; maybe TRBD1 (5 bases). The CDR3 sequence is 13 residues long. The germline CDR1 and CDR2 sequences are SGDLS and YYNGEE. Trimming took off 0 bases at V and 6 bases at J, with 10 bases between the two ends. CDR3 in amino acids: CASSVETASEQYF. The CDR3 coding sequence is TGTGCCAGCAGCGTAGAGACAGCCTCCGAGCAGTACTTC.

The gene calls are TRBV19 and TRBJ2-5, with 9 bases that match TRBD2. Germline V gene sequence: CDR1 LNHDA, CDR2 SQIVND (reference sequence). The CDR3 runs 16 residues. V dropped 5 bases and J dropped 4; count of bases not matched to a gene: 11. Here the CDR3 reads CASSLAGGLEGETQYF. Written as DNA, the CDR3 is TGTGCCAGTAGTCTTGCGGGAGGGCTCGAAGGAGAGACCCAGTACTTC.

Only a few counts were recorded for this clone. This chain uses TRBV6-5 with TRBJ1-2, with 7 bases lining up with TRBD1. The CDR3 runs to 16 residues. The V and J ends lost 3 bases and 0 bases, in that order; junction bases with no gene match: 7. Germline V gives CDR1 MNHEY, CDR2 SVGAGI. CDR3 coding DNA: TGTGCCAGCAGTTATTCTCGGACAGGAACTAACTATGGCTACACCTTC. Its translation: CASSYSRTGTNYGYTF.

The chain recombines TRBV30 with TRBJ2-7; the match to TRBD1 covers 11 bases. Germline V lookup: CDR1 GTSNPN, CDR2 SVGIG (reference sequence). CDR3 length: 12 amino acids. V shed 7 bases, J shed 3 bases, and the junction held 2 bases outside the gene matches. The CDR3 loop is CAFGTGGYEQYF. The CDR3 DNA sequence: TGTGCCTTCGGGACAGGGGGCTACGAGCAGTACTTC.

This clone has just a few counts. DNA of the CDR3: TGCGCCAGCAGCCCTGGGACTAGCGGTCCCTCAGAGACCCAGTACTTC. It encodes CASSPGTSGPSETQYF. This chain connects TRBV5-1 to TRBJ2-5, with 11 bases lining up with TRBD2. J lost 4 bases, V lost 4 bases, and 9 bases had no gene match. CDR3 length: 16 amino acids. CDR1 is SGHRS and CDR2 is YFSETQ in the germline V gene.